A selection of T cell receptor beta chains follows, all from one sample in a study of shared T cell receptors in the human thymus. Using immunoSEQ multiplex PCR, the repertoire was profiled, and TCRdb retains in-frame clones only, with some absent. The repertoire holds more than 550,000 clones, with roughly 88% as singletons. Separately, the same data were catalogued under a study of human thymus T cells.

The sample taken for sequencing was thymocytes. Receptors originate from a girl under three years old with a congenital heart defect. CDR3s include the opening cysteine and the closing phenylalanine or tryptophan. The D gene is left open where the match is weak. Clone size is not always given. Where it is, it says once, few, many or a class for expanded clones.

clone size,D gene,V gene,J gene,CDR3 DNA,CDR3 protein
.,.,TRBV7-9,TRBJ2-1,TGTGCCAGCAGCTCAAGACTAGTAAGCAGCGGGAATGAGCAGTTCTTC,CASSSRLVSSGNEQFF
once,.,TRBV5-6,TRBJ2-6,TGTGCCAGCAGCGCAACAACCGAAGGCGGAGGGTCTGGGGCCAACGTCCTGACTTTC,CASSATTEGGGSGANVLTF
few,.,TRBV9,TRBJ1-1,TGTGCCAGCAGCGCCAAAGGGGGGGGTCGTGGCACTGAAGCTTTCTTT,CASSAKGGGRGTEAFF
.,.,TRBV4-1,TRBJ1-4,TGCGCCAGCAGCCCCGGTATTGGTAAACTGTTTTTT,CASSPGIGKLFF
once,TRBD1,TRBV7-8,TRBJ1-2,TGTGCCAGCAGCTTAGGCGACAGGGCCGGTGATGGCTACACCTTC,CASSLGDRAGDGYTF
.,.,TRBV5-1,TRBJ1-2,TGCGCCAGCGCGCCCAGGGGCAACCTTGATGGCTACACCTTC,CASAPRGNLDGYTF
.,.,TRBV11-3,TRBJ1-2,TGTGCCAGCAGCGACGGGGGGTCGGGCTACACCTTC,CASSDGGSGYTF
once,.,TRBV7-6,TRBJ1-4,TGTGCCAGCAGCTTAATTCCGGGATCTAATGAAAAACTGTTTTTT,CASSLIPGSNEKLFF
few,.,TRBV7-2,TRBJ1-2,TGTGCCAGCAGCTTTTGGGAGAGCGGGCGCAGTGGCTACACCTTC,CASSFWESGRSGYTF
.,.,TRBV4-1,TRBJ2-3,TGCGCCAGCAGCCAAGTCGGCCCTCACCTCGGGTCAGATACGCAGTATTTT,CASSQVGPHLGSDTQYF
.,TRBD1,TRBV4-2,TRBJ2-1,TGTGCCAGCAGCCAAGATTACCTCAGGGGGCTCTACAATGAGCAGTTCTTC,CASSQDYLRGLYNEQFF
once,TRBD2,TRBV30,TRBJ2-1,TGTGCCTGGAGCCTGACTAGCGGGGGGGCTATATACAATGAGCAGTTCTTC,CAWSLTSGGAIYNEQFF
.,TRBD2,TRBV2,TRBJ2-1,TGTGCCAGCAGACCCCCAGGGAGGGCCTACAATGAGCAGTTCTTC,CASRPPGRAYNEQFF
.,.,TRBV7-6,TRBJ1-4,TGTGCCAGCAGCTTACGCCTAGTCAGAGGGGGACGAGGGCCTAATGAAAAACTGTTTTTT,CASSLRLVRGGRGPNEKLFF
few,TRBD1,TRBV4-3,TRBJ1-5,TGCGCCAGCAGCCAAGACCCATCCGGGGACAGGAGCAATCAGCCCCAGCATTTT,CASSQDPSGDRSNQPQHF
.,TRBD1,TRBV19,TRBJ1-4,TGTGCCAGTAGTCCCTTAGGACAGGGGGCAAGAACTAATGAAAAACTGTTTTTT,CASSPLGQGARTNEKLFF
.,TRBD1,TRBV18,TRBJ1-2,TGTGCCAGCTCTCCTACTTTCGGGACAGGGCCTAACTATGGCTACACCTTC,CASSPTFGTGPNYGYTF
once,TRBD1,TRBV28,TRBJ1-2,TGTGCCAGCAGTTTGGGTGCCTTCGGACAGGGGGCGGACGGCTATGGCTACACCTTC,CASSLGAFGQGADGYGYTF
.,.,TRBV4-2,TRBJ1-6,TGTGCCAGCAGCCAAGATCCCGGGGTGGGCTCCTATAATTCCCCCCTCCACTTT,CASSQDPGVGSYNSPLHF
.,TRBD2,TRBV7-9,TRBJ2-1,TGTGCCAGCAGCTTAGGACTAGCGGCCCTCAATGAGCAGTTCTTC,CASSLGLAALNEQFF
.,.,TRBV12-5,TRBJ1-2,TGTGCTAGTGGTTTGTGGGGGCCCGACCGCTATGGCTACACCTTC,CASGLWGPDRYGYTF
.,TRBD1,TRBV27,TRBJ1-1,TGTGCCAGCAGCCCTTTGGGACAGAACGAAAACACTGAAGCTTTCTTT,CASSPLGQNENTEAFF
.,TRBD2,TRBV5-6,TRBJ2-3,TGTGCCAGCAGCTCGGCTAAGCGGGGGGTAACAGATACGCAGTATTTT,CASSSAKRGVTDTQYF
.,.,TRBV29-1,TRBJ2-7,TGCAGCGTTAAAACAGGGTGGGCGGACGAGCAGTACTTC,CSVKTGWADEQYF
few,.,TRBV2,TRBJ2-5,TGTGCCAGCAGTGATAAACGCGCACAAGAGACCCAGTACTTC,CASSDKRAQETQYF
.,.,TRBV7-2,TRBJ2-7,TGTGCCAGCAGCTTCCAGGAAATTTCCTACGAGCAGTACTTC,CASSFQEISYEQYF
.,.,TRBV25-1,TRBJ1-1,TGTGCCAGCAGTGCACCCATCGGTGACAGGCCCGATTTCTTT,CASSAPIGDRPDFF